The source of this T cell receptor (beta chain) is a study of T cells of healthy individuals. A single record per CDR3 protein comes from TCRdb applying MiXCR to the 5' RACE reads. The sample includes 60,000 to 80,000 distinct CDR3 sequences, about 17% of them seen just once. CDR3 length equals 14 residues. Trimming removed 7 bases from V and 2 bases from J; junction bases left unmatched: 8. Germline CDR1 and CDR2: MNHEY and SVGEGT. This clonotype has ten or more counts. This chain links TRBV6-2 or TRBV6-3 with TRBJ2-7; 7 bases line up with TRBD1. This receptor was taken from a human donor in good health. The CDR3 loop is CASKPRDRPYEQYF. CDR3 coding DNA: TGTGCCAGCAAACCCCGGGACAGACCCTACGAGCAGTACTTC.